The 12 T cell receptor beta chains reported below all come from one sample, sequenced in a study of OX40 agonist ivuxolimab in advanced cancers. Assay used: immunoSEQ multiplex PCR; TCRdb lists only in-frame clones, some missing. The sample records fewer than 80,000 clones, around 85% being singletons. The material was CD4+ or CD8+ T cells sorted from blood, obtained in a trial of the OX40 agonist ivuxolimab. The receptor source for this set is an adult with an advanced solid tumor such as melanoma, head and neck, liver or kidney cancer.

The V call is TRBV19, the J call TRBJ1-1; D remains unclear. There are 14 residues in the CDR3. Per germline, CDR1 LNHDA and CDR2 SQIVND (reference sequence). The V end lost 7 bases, the J end lost 4 bases, and 16 bases lay between the germline ends. The CDR3 loop is CASMVDPRRTEAFF. The CDR3 coding sequence is TGTGCCAGTATGGTGGACCCGCGACGCACTGAAGCTTTCTTT.

This clone has just a few counts. V gene TRBV29-1 combines with J gene TRBJ1-2; D gene uncertain. The ends were cut back, 1 base at V and 8 bases at J, with 11 bases in the middle. The CDR3 is 12 residues long. Germline CDR1 and CDR2: SQVTM and ANQGSEA. The CDR3 sequence is CSVEAGFGGYTF. The CDR3 coding sequence is TGCAGCGTTGAAGCCGGTTTCGGAGGCTACACCTTC.

This clone was recorded only once. V usage is TRBV27 and J usage is TRBJ2-4, with 14 bases that match TRBD2. Germline V gene data show CDR1 as MNHEY and CDR2 as SMNVEV (reference sequence). The CDR3 is 22 amino acids. With V trimmed by 3 bases and J by 1 base, 17 bases remained unmatched. The CDR3: CASSLKYSGGLAGEGAKNIQYF. DNA of the CDR3: TGTGCCAGCAGTTTGAAATACTCTGGGGGACTAGCGGGAGAGGGGGCCAAAAACATTCAGTACTTC.

J is TRBJ2-2 and V is TRBV7-3; 9 positions agree with TRBD2. With 3 bases clipped from V and 5 bases from J, the junction kept 7 bases outside the gene matches. The CDR3 runs 16 residues. Germline CDR1 is SGHTA and CDR2 is FQGTGA. DNA for the CDR3: TGTGCCAGCAGCTTTCAAGCGGGGGGAAGTACCGGGGAGCTGTTTTTT. Encoded protein: CASSFQAGGSTGELFF.

The rearrangement uses TRBV27 and TRBJ2-5, with D perhaps TRBD2 (5 bases). Germline CDR1 MNHEY, CDR2 SMNVEV (reference sequence). V was cut by 3 bases and J by 4 bases, with 9 bases left in between. The CDR3 sequence is 13 residues long. The DNA of the CDR3 is TGTGCCAGCAGTTTTCACGGGGTAGAGACCCAGTACTTC. Translation: CASSFHGVETQYF.

The gene calls are TRBV6-6 and TRBJ2-7, with D possibly being TRBD2 (6 bases). The CDR3 consists of 13 residues. CDR1 and CDR2 from the germline V gene are MNHNY and SVGAGI (reference sequence). V dropped 5 bases and J dropped 3 bases, with 11 bases sitting between them. The CDR3 loop reads CASSDGGIYEQYF. The DNA for the CDR3 is TGTGCCAGCAGTGACGGCGGGATCTACGAGCAGTACTTC.

This clone was observed a few times. The chain is built from TRBV7-9 and TRBJ1-1; D is undetermined. Germline assignment: CDR1 SEHNR and CDR2 FQNEAQ (reference sequence). The CDR3 consists of 13 residues. The V gene lost 0 bases and the J gene lost 8 bases, with 10 bases spanning the gap. The DNA of the CDR3 is TGTGCCAGCAGCTTAGCCCGATGGAGGGAAGCTTTCTTT. Translation: CASSLARWREAFF.

In DNA form, the CDR3 reads TGTGCCAGCAGCAAGGGGACGGTCACCGGGGAGCTGTTTTTT. This codes for CASSKGTVTGELFF. The chain links TRBV21-1 to TRBJ2-2. TRBV21-1 is an annotated pseudogene. There are 14 residues in the CDR3.

The chain joins TRBV9 to TRBJ2-7; D possibly corresponds to TRBD1 (5 bases). V lost 3 bases and J lost 6, with 19 bases in between. CDR3 size: 15 residues. CDR1 and CDR2 from the germline V gene are SGDLS and YYNGEE. The CDR3 sequence: CASSAGPGEGAEQYF. In DNA, the CDR3 is TGTGCCAGCAGCGCAGGACCGGGCGAAGGGGCCGAGCAGTACTTC.

The V call is TRBV28, the J call TRBJ2-7; 8 positions agree with TRBD1. V lost 9 bases, J lost 6 bases, and 13 bases stayed unmatched. The CDR3 is made up of 14 amino acids. Germline V lookup: CDR1 MDHEN, CDR2 SYDVKM. Written as DNA, the CDR3 is TGTGCCAGTAGAGTCCCTGGACAGGGCAGCGAGCAGTACTTC. Protein product: CASRVPGQGSEQYF.

The V gene is TRBV7-2, the J gene TRBJ2-4; D is ambiguous. The CDR3 runs 15 residues. Looked up from germline, CDR1 is SGHTA and CDR2 is FQGNSA. V lost 5 bases, J lost 5 bases, and 16 bases lay in between. This CDR3 reads CASSRSPLTQNIQYF. The CDR3 region has the DNA TGTGCCAGCAGCCGAAGCCCTCTCACGCAAAACATTCAGTACTTC.

This rearrangement joins TRBV15 to TRBJ2-7; 8 nucleotides match TRBD1. Per the germline V gene, CDR1 is LNHNV and CDR2 is YYDKDF (reference sequence). This CDR3 has 14 residues. V gave up 5 bases and J gave up 3 bases; unmatched junction bases: 6. The CDR3 DNA reads as TGTGCCACCAGCTTTTCCGGGACAGGCTACGAGCAGTACTTC. Translating gives CATSFSGTGYEQYF.